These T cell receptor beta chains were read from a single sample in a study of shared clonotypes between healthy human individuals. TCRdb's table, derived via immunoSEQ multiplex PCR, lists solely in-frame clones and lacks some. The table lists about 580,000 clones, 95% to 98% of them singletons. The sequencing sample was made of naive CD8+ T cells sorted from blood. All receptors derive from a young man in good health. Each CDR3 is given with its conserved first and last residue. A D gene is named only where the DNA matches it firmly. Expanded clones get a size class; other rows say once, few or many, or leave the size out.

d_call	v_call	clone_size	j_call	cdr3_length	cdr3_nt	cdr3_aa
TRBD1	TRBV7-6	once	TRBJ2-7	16	TGTGCCAGCAGCCCAACCCCGGGACAGAGGCCCTACGAGCAGTACTTC	CASSPTPGQRPYEQYF
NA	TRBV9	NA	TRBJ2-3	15	TGTGCCAGCAGCGTGAAGCGGAACCGCACAGATACGCAGTATTTT	CASSVKRNRTDTQYF
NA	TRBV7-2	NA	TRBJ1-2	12	TGTGCCAGCAGCCCTAGGGGCTATGGCTACACCTTC	CASSPRGYGYTF
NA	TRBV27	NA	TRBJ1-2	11	TGTGCCAGCTCCGGAGGGATTGGCTACACCTTC	CASSGGIGYTF
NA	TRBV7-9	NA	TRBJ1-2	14	TGTGCCAGCAGCCGCGGGGGGCCGGCGTGGGGCTACACCTTC	CASSRGGPAWGYTF
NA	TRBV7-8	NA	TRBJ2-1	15	TGTGCCAGCAGCCCGAGCTCGGGATCCTACAATGAGCAGTTCTTC	CASSPSSGSYNEQFF
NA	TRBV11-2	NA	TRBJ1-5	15	TGTGCCAGCAGCCTGGACAGAGGGAGCGGTCAGCCCCAGCATTTT	CASSLDRGSGQPQHF
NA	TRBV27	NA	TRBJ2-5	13	TGTGCCAGCAGTTTGTGGCTTCAAGAGACCCAGTACTTC	CASSLWLQETQYF
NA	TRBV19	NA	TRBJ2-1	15	TGTGCCAGTAGTATAATGGCGGGAAACTACAATGAGCAGTTCTTC	CASSIMAGNYNEQFF
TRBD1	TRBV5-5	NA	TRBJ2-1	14	TGTGCCAGCAGCTTGCACAGGGGATACAATGAGCAGTTCTTC	CASSLHRGYNEQFF
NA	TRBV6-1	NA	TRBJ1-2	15	TGTGCCAGCACTGAGGGGAAGGGCTGGGGCTATGGCTACACCTTC	CASTEGKGWGYGYTF
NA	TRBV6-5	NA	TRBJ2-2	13	TGTGCCAGCAGTAAAAGGCCAGCCGGGGAGCTGTTTTTT	CASSKRPAGELFF
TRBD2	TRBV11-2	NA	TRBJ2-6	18	TGTGCCAGCAGCGCGACTAGCGGTCTTGAGTCTGGGGCCAACGTCCTGACTTTC	CASSATSGLESGANVLTF
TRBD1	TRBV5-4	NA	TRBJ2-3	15	TGTGCCAGCAGCGCGACAGGGTTCGGCACAGATACGCAGTATTTT	CASSATGFGTDTQYF
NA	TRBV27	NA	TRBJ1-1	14	TGTGCCAGCAGTCTCCGGGACGGTAACACTGAAGCTTTCTTT	CASSLRDGNTEAFF
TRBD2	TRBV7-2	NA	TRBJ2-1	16	TGTGCCAGCAGCAAAAGGGGAGGGATCTCCTACAATGAGCAGTTCTTC	CASSKRGGISYNEQFF
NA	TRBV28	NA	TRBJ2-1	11	TGTGCCAGCAGTTCCCCGGACAATTGGTTCTTC	CASSSPDNWFF
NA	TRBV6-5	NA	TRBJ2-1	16	TGTGCCAGCAGTTCCATGCGGTTCGGAGCCGTTAATGAGCAGTTCTTC	CASSSMRFGAVNEQFF
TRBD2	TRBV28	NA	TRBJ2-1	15	TGTGCCAGCAGTTTGGTGACTAGCGGGAACAATGAGCAGTTCTTC	CASSLVTSGNNEQFF
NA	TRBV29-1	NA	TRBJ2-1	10	TGCAGCGTCAGGGCCAATGAGCAGTTCTTC	CSVRANEQFF
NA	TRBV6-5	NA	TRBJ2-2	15	TGTGCCAGCAGTTGGGTTGGGGGGAACACCGGGGAGCTGTTTTTT	CASSWVGGNTGELFF
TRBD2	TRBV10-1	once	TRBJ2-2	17	TGCGCCAGCAGTGAGTCGACCCCGGGAGGGATAACCGGGGAGCTGTTTTTT	CASSESTPGGITGELFF
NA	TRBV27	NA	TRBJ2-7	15	TGTGCCAGCAGTGTCCTACAGGGTTTGCCCTACGAGCAGTACTTC	CASSVLQGLPYEQYF
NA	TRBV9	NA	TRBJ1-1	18	TGTGCCAGCAGCGTCTCCCACAGGGCCGGTCCGGGGAACACTGAAGCTTTCTTT	CASSVSHRAGPGNTEAFF
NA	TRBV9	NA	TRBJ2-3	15	TGTGCCAGCAGCGTAGAAGGGAAGGGGGTCGATACGCAGTATTTT	CASSVEGKGVDTQYF
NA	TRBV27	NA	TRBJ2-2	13	TGTGCCAGCAGCCCGACTTTTACCGGGGAGCTGTTTTTT	CASSPTFTGELFF
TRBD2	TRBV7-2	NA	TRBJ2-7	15	TGTGCCAGCAGGAAGGGACTAGCGGGCTCCTACGAGCAGTACTTC	CASRKGLAGSYEQYF
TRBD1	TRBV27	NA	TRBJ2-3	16	TGTGCCAGCAGTTTATTGGGGACAGGGGTTTTAGATACGCAGTATTTT	CASSLLGTGVLDTQYF
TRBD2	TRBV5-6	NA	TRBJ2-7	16	TGTGCCAGCAGCCCACTTCGCGCGGGAGGGCCCTACGAGCAGTACTTC	CASSPLRAGGPYEQYF